These T cell receptor beta chains were read from a single sample in a study of shared clonotypes between healthy human individuals. Libraries were prepared by immunoSEQ multiplex PCR; TCRdb keeps only in-frame clonotypes and omits some of them. Altogether some 580,000 clones are present, around 97% being singletons, with the ten largest covering about 0.057%. Sample: naive CD4+ T cells sorted from blood. The receptors originated from a woman in her 30s in good health. CDR3s leave out the opening cysteine and the closing phenylalanine or tryptophan. The D gene is left open where the match is weak.

TRBJ1-5	TRBD1	TRBV19	ASSINDRGGQPQH
TRBJ2-1	NA	TRBV28	ATFDGIRNEQF
TRBJ2-2	NA	TRBV29-1	SVSVERTDANTGELF
TRBJ1-2	TRBD1	TRBV6-1	ASSDRQGNYGYT
TRBJ1-1	NA	TRBV30	ARKQGGTEAF
TRBJ2-3	NA	TRBV20-1	SGSRRDTQY
TRBJ2-7	TRBD2	TRBV28	ASSGGIAGTYEQY
TRBJ1-1	NA	TRBV5-1	ASSLGVRAMNTEAF
TRBJ2-1	TRBD1	TRBV29-1	SVEGDRVAGEQF
TRBJ1-5	TRBD1	TRBV28	ASSPTGLSNQPQH